Below are 18 T cell receptor beta chains sequenced from a single sample in a study of T cell responses to AZD1222 COVID-19 vaccine. The table came from immunoSEQ multiplex PCR; TCRdb's copy has only in-frame clones and leaves some out. The table lists over 70,000 clones, nearly 90% of them singletons. The sample in question was peripheral blood, obtained 28 days after the second AZD1222 dose. The origin of the receptors is an adult who received the AZD1222 COVID-19 vaccine.

This chain uses TRBV5-1 with TRBJ2-5; 7 bases match TRBD2. Per germline, CDR1 SGHRS and CDR2 YFSETQ. CDR3 length: 14 residues. V lost 0 bases and J lost 1; bases outside the gene matches: 0. The CDR3 nucleotides read TGCGCCAGCAGCTTGGCGGGGGGCCAAGAGACCCAGTACTTC. This translates into CASSLAGGQETQYF.

In nucleotides, the CDR3 is TGCGCCAGCAGCTTGGTCGCAGGGGGTTACTACAATGAGCAGTTCTTC. Translation: CASSLVAGGYYNEQFF. The chain employs TRBV5-1 and TRBJ2-1; 7 nucleotides agree with TRBD1. The V segment lost 0 bases and the J segment 3 bases; nucleotides outside the gene matches: 6. The CDR3 sequence is 16 residues long. Germline V gene data show CDR1 as SGHRS and CDR2 as YFSETQ.

The V and J genes are TRBV7-2 and TRBJ2-3; 8 bases are shared with TRBD1. The CDR3 covers 15 residues. With 5 bases clipped from V and 2 bases from J, the junction kept 6 bases outside the gene matches. Germline values: CDR1 SGHTA, CDR2 FQGNSA. The chain's CDR3 is CASSLETGVTDTQYF. CDR3 DNA sequence: TGTGCCAGCAGCCTAGAGACAGGGGTCACAGATACGCAGTATTTT.

V usage is TRBV7-2 and J usage is TRBJ1-5; D is ambiguous. Germline V gene lookup returns CDR1 SGHTA and CDR2 FQGNSA. V was clipped by 5 bases and J by 2 bases, with 13 bases between them. The CDR3 has 15 residues. The CDR3 DNA sequence: TGTGCCAGCAGCCCCGTCGGGGATGGCAATCAGCCCCAGCATTTT. As protein: CASSPVGDGNQPQHF.

The chain uses TRBV9 and TRBJ2-2; possible D gene TRBD2, 6 bases. The germline V gene encodes CDR1 SGDLS and CDR2 YYNGEE. The ends were cut back, 4 bases at V and 6 bases at J, with 16 bases in the middle. This CDR3 contains 15 residues. The DNA of the CDR3 is TGTGCCAGCAGCCTCCTCGGGGGTGGCGCCGGGGAGCTGTTTTTT. It yields the protein CASSLLGGGAGELFF.

The chain uses TRBV21-1 and TRBJ2-7; TRBD1, the table's D call, was not compared with the DNA. TRBV21-1 is labeled a pseudogene. The CDR3 runs to 17 residues. CDR3 nucleotides: TGTGCCAGCAGCAGGTTCCGGACAGGGGGCTTCAACTACGAGCAGTACGTC. Encoded protein: CASSRFRTGGFNYEQYV.

Here the CDR3 DNA reads TGTGCCAGCAGCTCCCGTAGCGGGAGGTACACAGATACGCAGTATTTT. This codes for CASSSRSGRYTDTQYF. The gene calls are TRBV14 and TRBJ2-3, with TRBD2 matching over 10 bases. The CDR3 runs to 16 residues. V lost 5 bases and J lost 2; bases outside the gene matches: 7. Germline CDR1 reads SGHDN; CDR2 reads FVKESK.

This clone has only one observation. The rearrangement links TRBV19 to TRBJ1-1; 7 nucleotides match TRBD1. This CDR3 region has 15 residues. Germline trimming cut 6 bases from V and 1 base from J; bases unmatched to any gene: 8. Germline CDR1 is LNHDA and CDR2 is SQIVND (reference sequence). The chain's CDR3 is CASRRQGMANTEAFF. The CDR3 DNA is TGTGCCAGTAGAAGACAGGGTATGGCGAACACTGAAGCTTTCTTT.

V is TRBV4-2 and J is TRBJ2-5; no firm D call. V lost 0 bases and J 1 base, leaving 3 bases between the germline ends. The CDR3 extends over 13 amino acids. The germline CDR1 and CDR2 sequences are LGHNA and YNFKEQ. CDR3 sequence: CASSQESQETQYF. Here the CDR3 DNA reads TGTGCCAGCAGCCAAGAATCCCAAGAGACCCAGTACTTC.

The genes are TRBV25-1 and TRBJ2-1; 8 nucleotides align to TRBD2. The CDR3 runs to 13 residues. J lost 15 bases, V lost 3 bases, and 10 bases had no gene match. Germline loops: CDR1 MGHDK, CDR2 SYGVNS. CDR3 coding DNA: TGTGCCAGCAGTGACCCCTTGGGGACTAGACTGTTCTTC. Translation: CASSDPLGTRLFF.

V gene TRBV9 combines with J gene TRBJ2-3; possibly TRBD1 or TRBD2 for D (5 bases each). This CDR3 comprises 17 residues. Trimming removed 3 bases from V and 4 bases from J, with 21 bases in between. Germline V CDR1 and CDR2: SGDLS, YYNGEE. The CDR3 region is CASSERGGELRPDTQYF. The CDR3 nucleotides read TGTGCCAGCAGCGAGAGGGGCGGTGAACTTCGTCCAGATACGCAGTATTTT.

This rearrangement joins TRBV28 to TRBJ1-2; D might be TRBD1 (6 bases). Trimming shortened V by 5 bases and J by 4 bases, and 17 bases separated the two germline ends. CDR3 length equals 15 residues. Germline V gene data show CDR1 as MDHEN and CDR2 as SYDVKM. In DNA form, the CDR3 reads TGTGCCAGCAGTCTAGGGGGGGCGACGGGCTATGGCTACACCTTC. Its protein is CASSLGGATGYGYTF.

The V call is TRBV15, the J call TRBJ2-1; 11 positions match TRBD2. CDR3 size: 16 residues. The germline gives CDR1 LNHNV, CDR2 YYDKDF (reference sequence). The V gene end was trimmed by 4 bases and the J gene end by 7 bases; junction bases not matched to a gene: 9. The CDR3 region has the DNA TGTGCCACCAGCAATTCCCGACTAGCGGGACTAAATGAGCAGTTCTTC. This sequence encodes CATSNSRLAGLNEQFF.

A single count supports this clone. The J gene is TRBJ1-2, the V gene TRBV5-1, with 10 positions matching TRBD1. In germline, CDR1 is SGHRS, CDR2 YFSETQ. CDR3 length equals 15 residues. The V and J ends lost 4 bases and 4 bases, in that order; junction bases with no gene match: 7. CDR3: CASSGGTGASYGYTF. CDR3 nucleotide sequence: TGCGCCAGCAGCGGGGGGACAGGGGCGAGCTATGGCTACACCTTC.

To note about this clone: The junction does not match germline at one end; this may be a read error. The V and J genes are TRBV28 and TRBJ2-7; 10 positions agree with TRBD2. The germline CDR1 and CDR2 sequences are MDHEN and SYDVKM. The CDR3 consists of 13 residues. CDR3 sequence: CASSDRLAGFPWF. The CDR3 bases are TGTGCCAGCAGTGACAGACTAGCGGGCTTTCCTTGGTTC.

This clone was recorded only once. This sequence joins TRBV5-1 and TRBJ2-2; a possible D gene is TRBD2 (6 bases). V dropped 7 bases and J dropped 4 bases, with 14 bases sitting between them. CDR1 and CDR2 from the germline V gene are SGHRS and YFSETQ. CDR3 length: 14 residues. The CDR3 DNA sequence: TGCGCCAGCTCCCGGGACTTTGGCACCGGGGAGCTGTTTTTT. Translated, it gives CASSRDFGTGELFF.

The chain is built from TRBV6-5 and TRBJ1-5; D gene unclear. V was clipped by 8 bases and J by 3 bases, with 11 bases between them. The length of the CDR3 is 13 residues. CDR1 and CDR2 (germline): MNHEY, SVGAGI. The CDR3 region has the DNA TGTGCCAGCCTTAGGCAGGTCAATCAGCCCCAGCATTTT. Translated: CASLRQVNQPQHF.

This clone was seen a few times. The chain joins TRBV5-5 to TRBJ2-1; tentatively, D is TRBD2 (6 bases). Germline V CDR1 and CDR2: SGHKS, YYEKEE (reference sequence). The CDR3 totals 15 residues. V lost 4 bases, J lost 8 bases, and 19 bases lay in between. The CDR3 loop reads CASSTRDSPSDEQFF. In nucleotides, the CDR3 is TGTGCCAGCAGCACGCGGGACTCCCCCTCGGATGAGCAGTTCTTC.